The present T cell receptor beta chain was sequenced within a study of T-cell memory formation after mild COVID-19. A single record per CDR3 protein comes from TCRdb applying MiXCR to the 5' RACE reads. The table includes under 300,000 distinct CDR3 sequences, around 8% detected once. CDR3 length: 13 residues. V lost 3 bases and J lost 0, with 5 bases in between. This clonotype was recorded a few times. Sequenced sample: PBMCs or a T cell subset sorted from them (not recorded which). The source is a man between 18 and 29 years old who had mild COVID-19 (a few samples of this study predate the infection). Cell type and time point are not known. J is TRBJ1-2 and V is TRBV12-3 or TRBV12-4, with D uncertain. This CDR3 is CASSFKSNYGYTF. The CDR3 DNA reads TGTGCCAGCAGTTTTAAGTCTAACTATGGCTACACCTTC.